The table lists the clone carrying this T cell receptor beta chain with a few counts. This sample stems from a study of T-cell reconstitution after alpha-beta-depleted transplantation in children. A library of TCRbeta sequences, prepared with unique molecular identifiers, was generated. Each CDR3 protein gets one entry after TCRdb re-called the PCR reads with MiXCR. This sample carries about 360,000 distinct CDR3 sequences, roughly 13% of them seen once, and the ten largest clones take about 3.9%. This TCR was sampled from a human donor who donated a stem cell graft to a child with Fanconi anemia. Sequencing was performed on PBMCs, taken from the stem cell graft.

CDR3 DNA sequence: TGTGCCAGCAGCCTCCTAGGGACGGGACACGATGAGCAGTTCTTC. This codes for CASSLLGTGHDEQFF. The J gene is TRBJ2-1, the V gene TRBV7-7, with D tentatively TRBD1 (6 bases). Germline CDR1 reads SSHAT; CDR2 reads FNYEAQ (reference sequence). This CDR3 has 15 amino acids. Trimming took off 5 bases at V and 8 bases at J, with 19 bases between the two ends.